This T cell receptor beta chain was documented in a study of vaccination effects on CD4 cells after COVID-19. The data were produced by immunoSEQ multiplex PCR, yet TCRdb's version contains in-frame clones alone and is incomplete. The repertoire includes roughly 73,000 clones, roughly two thirds of them detected once, and 5% to 6% sits in the top ten. The ends were cut back, 1 base at V and 4 bases at J, with 14 bases in the middle. The CDR3 loop spans 16 amino acids. The germline CDR1 and CDR2 sequences are SGHVS and FQNEAQ. Remarks on this clone: Antigen: not known.

The ViraFEST assay expanded antigen-specific CD4+ T cells with viral peptide pools before sequencing. With 10 days of culture completed, CD4+ T cells were isolated. This person's SARS-CoV-2 infection, confirmed by PCR, occurred between March and December 2020. The researchers cultured roughly 2.2 million PBMC per well with 8.5 to 10 IU/ml IL-2 and approximately 10 ug/ml peptides. Study conclusions and caveats: Limitations: small convalescent group and missing early post-infection timepoints.

This clonotype was obtained from a human donor who had a prior SARS-CoV-2 infection. The V gene is TRBV7-8, the J gene TRBJ2-1; D might be TRBD2 (7 bases). The sequences come from CD4+ T cells from PBMCs cultured with HIV peptides, collected before COVID-19 vaccination. Subset specified: HIV-1 Nef peptide pool negative control/reference culture. CDR3: CASSLVGGASYNEQFF. CDR3 DNA sequence: TGTGCCAGCAGCTTAGTGGGGGGGGCCAGTTACAATGAGCAGTTCTTC. Full variable domain (missing parts from reference TRBV7-8 and TRBJ2-1): GAGVSQSPRYKVAKRGQDVALRCDPISGHVSLFWYQQALGQGPEFLTYFQNEAQLDKSGLPSDRFFAERPEGSVSTLKIQRTQQEDSAVYLCASSLVGGASYNEQFFGPGTRLTVL.